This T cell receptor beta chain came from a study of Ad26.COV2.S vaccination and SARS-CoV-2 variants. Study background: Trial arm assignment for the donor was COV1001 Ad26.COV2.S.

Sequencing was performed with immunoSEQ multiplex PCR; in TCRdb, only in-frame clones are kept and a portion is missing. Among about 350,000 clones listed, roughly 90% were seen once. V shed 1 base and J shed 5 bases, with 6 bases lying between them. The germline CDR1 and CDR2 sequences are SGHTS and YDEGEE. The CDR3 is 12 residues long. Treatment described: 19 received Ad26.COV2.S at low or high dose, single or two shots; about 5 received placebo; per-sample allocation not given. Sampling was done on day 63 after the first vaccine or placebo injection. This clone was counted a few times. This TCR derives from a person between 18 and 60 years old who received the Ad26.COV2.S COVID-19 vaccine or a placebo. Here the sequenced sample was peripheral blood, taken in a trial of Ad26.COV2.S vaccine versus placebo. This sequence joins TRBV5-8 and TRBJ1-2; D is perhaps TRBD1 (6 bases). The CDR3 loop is CASSLQGYGYTF. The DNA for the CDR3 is TGTGCCAGCAGCTTGCAGGGGTATGGCTACACCTTC.